Reported below is one TCR beta chain. The target antigen is unknown. This sample is part of a study of shared clonotypes between healthy human individuals. Study observations and caveats: Represented diversity (both genetic and exposure-history) was limited by the small number of donors. Despite large depth, rarefaction showed incomplete sorted-subset sequencing.

The material for each subset, its genomic DNA, was split evenly across several immunoSEQ plates. TCRdb's copy holds only in-frame clones and misses some; the assay was immunoSEQ multiplex PCR. The sample holds almost 700,000 clones; 92% are singletons and the top ten take approximately 25%. Selected positively for CCR7 and CD45RO-negative, naive CD8 cells excluded terminally differentiated effector memory CD45RA+ cells. Sequencing was done on a sample of naive CD8+ T cells sorted from blood. The clonotype was recovered from a man younger than 45 in good health.

CDR3 residues: CASSPMDSTDTQYF. CDR3 sequence (DNA): TGTGCCAGCAGTCCCATGGACAGCACAGATACGCAGTATTTT. The J gene is TRBJ2-3, the V gene TRBV28; D gene uncertain. The CDR3 has 14 residues. Germline CDR1 reads MDHEN; CDR2 reads SYDVKM. Between the trimmed V and J ends, which lost 5 bases and 0 bases, there was a span of 9 bases.